This TCR beta chain comes out of a study of T cell responses to AZD1222 COVID-19 vaccine (dated by TCRdb to about 2021). With respect to the entire study: A total of 230 to 250 trial participants underwent TCR sequencing, of whom around 200 received two doses of AZD1222 and around 26 received two doses of the MenACWY control vaccine. Enrollment into the trials was organized by age into subgroups of 18-55, 56-69 and 70-plus years, and those subgroups contained around 150, 28 and 57 TCR-sequenced participants, respectively.

Study-wide conclusions, independent of this receptor: Nearly half of unique spike-specific TCRs reportedly recognized epitopes outside regions mutated in the B.1.351 and B.1.1.7 variants. Conclusions about previously exposed vaccinees are limited because only five to seven AZD1222 recipients were SARS-CoV-2 seropositive at baseline. Because no day 14 peak-response samples were available, repertoires were characterized only after the peak T cell response. The 56-69-year group was small, and its depth increase did not reach significance, likely because of low power. After two AZD1222 doses, both the breadth and the depth of spike-specific TCRs were significantly higher than at day 0 and than in MenACWY recipients. The whole spike protein was spanned by vaccine-associated CD4 TCRs, and dominant responses were seen in regions 160-218 and 743-854. Participants were mostly white British, with more females than males. The authors suggested clonal diversity may have been underestimated.

What this sample's time point label stands for: baseline before first vaccination. The sample's treatment or condition label, in plain terms: meningococcal conjugate vaccine given as trial control. Vaccinee samples came from UK trials COV001 and COV002, including a single-blind randomized controlled phase 2/3 trial of AZD1222 (ChAdOx1 nCoV-19) in healthy adults. For TCRbeta chain sequencing, PBMC samples were collected from trial participants at day 0 and at day 28 after the second dose. The CDR3 regions of human TCRbeta chains were analyzed by immunosequencing. Regarding the original processing steps: TCRs in the repertoires were compared against a reference library of SARS-CoV-2-specific TCRs that had been generated with the MIRA antigen-specificity platform. Breadth was defined as the fraction of unique TCRs that were SARS-CoV-2-associated, and depth was defined as the fraction of total T cells that were SARS-CoV-2-associated. Using the MIRA data, each spike-specific TCR was mapped to the spike region that the TCR reacts to and placed in a CD4 or CD8 class. Log10-transformed breadth and depth values were compared by one-way ANOVA with Sidak's multiple comparisons tests. The immuneACCESS repertoire file appears here via TCRdb, limited to in-frame rearrangements. These files lack a portion of the clones; in checked studies, under half of the deficit traces to unresolved V genes, and the cause of the others is not known. That table supplies the V and J calls and clone size; D and trimming were determined from the DNA. Present in this sample are some 120,000 clones, 70% to 90% of which were seen just once. Roughly 3.9% of the sample belongs to the ten largest clones.

Trimming takes 3 bases from V and 3 bases from J, and the germline ends sit 11 bases apart. Looking up the germline V gene (reference sequence) yields CDR1 LGHDT and CDR2 YNNKEL. The CDR3, from cysteine to phenylalanine, totals 14 residues. The CDR3 DNA has 42 bases and is translated from base 1. About this clone: The antigen it recognizes is unknown. No base-level quality is on record; no much larger clone is a single base apart.

Sample: peripheral blood, taken on day 0 of MenACWY control vaccination. The receptor chain draws on TRBV3-1 (or the pseudogene TRBV3-2) and TRBJ1-2; TRBD1 could be the D gene, as 6 bases match. The clonotype originates from an adult in good health. The DNA reads TGTGCCAGCAGCCAGGGGTGGGGGCACTATGGCTACACCTTC. Its protein is CASSQGWGHYGYTF.